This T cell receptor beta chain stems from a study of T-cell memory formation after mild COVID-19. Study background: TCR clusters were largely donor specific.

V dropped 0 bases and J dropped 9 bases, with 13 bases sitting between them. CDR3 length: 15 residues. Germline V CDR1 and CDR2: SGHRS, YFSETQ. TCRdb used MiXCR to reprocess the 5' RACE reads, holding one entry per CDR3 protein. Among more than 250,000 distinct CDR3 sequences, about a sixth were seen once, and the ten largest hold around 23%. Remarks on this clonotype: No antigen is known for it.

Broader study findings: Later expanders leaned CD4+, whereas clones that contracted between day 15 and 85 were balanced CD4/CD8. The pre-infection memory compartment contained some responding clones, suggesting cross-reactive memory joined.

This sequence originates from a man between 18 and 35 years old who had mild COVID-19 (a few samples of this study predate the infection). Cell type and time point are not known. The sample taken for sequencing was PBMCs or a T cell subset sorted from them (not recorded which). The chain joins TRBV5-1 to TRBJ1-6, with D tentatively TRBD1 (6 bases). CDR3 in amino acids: CASSLGTADSSPLHF. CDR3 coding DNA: TGCGCCAGCAGCTTGGGGACAGCAGATAGTTCACCCCTCCACTTT.